The clone carrying this TCR beta chain appeared many times. The sequenced patients had an expansion of CD8+CD57+ cells seen by flow cytometry. The entry originates in a study of CD8+CD57+ T cells in acquired aplastic anemia. Genomic DNA, the template, was used for profiling of the TCR beta VDJ and CDR3. TCRdb recomputed calls from the reads with MiXCR, one row per CDR3 protein. The data show 150,000 to 200,000 distinct CDR3 sequences, around half seen once. The sample comprised sorted CD4+, CD8+, or CD8+CD57+ T cells (not recorded which) from PBMCs. The TCR sequence derives from a human donor with aplastic anemia.

CDR3 sequence: CATSTGQGAYQPQHF. The CDR3 DNA is TGTGCCACCAGTACTGGACAGGGGGCCTATCAGCCCCAGCATTTT. The chain joins TRBV24-1 to TRBJ1-5; 11 nucleotides agree with TRBD1. The CDR3 is 15 residues long. Unmatched junction bases numbered 5, after V lost 6 bases and J lost 5 bases. The V gene's germline CDR1 is KGHDR and CDR2 SFDVKD.